This passage covers 21 T cell receptor beta chains from one sample sequenced in a study of blood T cell repertoires in COVID-19. Data came from immunoSEQ multiplex PCR; TCRdb stores just in-frame clones and leaves some out. In the table there are a few hundred thousand clones, 87% of which are singletons. The source material was PBMCs or T cells enriched from blood (not recorded which). These receptors were obtained from a woman aged 25-40 years who had recovered from COVID-19.

V and J are TRBV18 and TRBJ1-4, with D unresolved. CDR1 is KGHSH, CDR2 LQKENI, per germline. The CDR3 consists of 14 residues. V was cut by 4 bases and J by 3 bases, with 9 bases left in between. The CDR3 DNA follows: TGTGCCAGCTCACTAGGAGCGGCTAATGAAAAACTGTTTTTT. Residues: CASSLGAANEKLFF.

The genes are TRBV5-6 and TRBJ2-7, with D possibly TRBD1 on 6 matching bases. V was pared by 4 bases and J by 1 base, with 21 bases between. This CDR3 is built from 17 residues. CDR1 and CDR2 (germline): SGHDT, YYEEEE. CDR3 sequence: CASSGVIPEDSSYEQYF. CDR3 nucleotides: TGTGCCAGCAGCGGAGTGATACCCGAGGACAGTTCCTACGAGCAGTACTTC.

This CDR3 is CASSSRAGTGLTGELFF. The CDR3 DNA sequence: TGTGCCAGCAGTTCAAGGGCCGGGACAGGGCTCACCGGGGAGCTGTTTTTT. The chain recombines TRBV27 with TRBJ2-2, with 9 bases lining up with TRBD1. Germline assignment: CDR1 MNHEY and CDR2 SMNVEV (reference sequence). The J segment lost 4 bases and the V segment lost 4 bases, leaving 10 bases of the junction unmatched. The CDR3 totals 17 residues.

For the CDR3, the DNA is TGTGCCATCAGTAGCGGTTTTCCAGATACGCAGTATTTT. This sequence encodes CAISSGFPDTQYF. The rearrangement joins TRBV10-3 to TRBJ2-3, with D possibly TRBD2 on 5 matching bases. V was trimmed by 5 bases and J by 4 bases, leaving 10 bases between them. There are 13 residues in the CDR3. The germline V gene has CDR1 ENHRY and CDR2 SYGVKD.

CDR3 protein: CASSFGGANEQFF. The CDR3 DNA follows: TGTGCCAGCAGTTTTGGGGGGGCTAATGAGCAGTTCTTC. The V call is TRBV27, the J call TRBJ2-1, with D possibly matching TRBD2 (7 bases). The CDR3 is 13 residues long. The V end was cut by 3 bases, the J end by 7 bases, with 10 bases between. Germline-derived CDR1 and CDR2 are MNHEY and SMNVEV (reference sequence).

The gene calls are TRBV18 and TRBJ2-5, with 7 bases lining up with TRBD1. J lost 3 bases, V lost 4 bases, and 8 bases had no gene match. CDR1 is KGHSH, CDR2 LQKENI, per germline. The CDR3 consists of 15 residues. CDR3 sequence reads: CASSRITGTEETQYF. The CDR3 bases are TGTGCCAGCTCACGAATAACTGGGACAGAAGAGACCCAGTACTTC.

The chain recombines TRBV9 with TRBJ1-1; possibly TRBD1 for D (5 bases). This CDR3 region has 18 residues. CDR1 and CDR2 from the germline V gene are SGDLS and YYNGEE. Trimming removed 0 bases at V and 1 base at J, with 19 bases between. CDR3 loop: CASSVVGGRDGGNTEAFF. As DNA, the CDR3 is TGTGCCAGCAGCGTAGTCGGTGGGCGGGACGGTGGGAACACTGAAGCTTTCTTT.

The chain recombines TRBV25-1 with TRBJ1-3; 7 nucleotides match TRBD1. This CDR3 contains 16 residues. Germline CDR1 is MGHDK and CDR2 is SYGVNS. The ends lost 4 bases at V and 0 bases at J; junction bases unmatched: 6. The CDR3 sequence: CASSVGQPFSGNTIYF. CDR3 nucleotide sequence: TGTGCCAGCAGTGTGGGACAGCCTTTCTCTGGAAACACCATATATTTT.

The chain uses TRBV5-6 and TRBJ1-2; tentative D call: TRBD1 (5 bases). The CDR3 spans 13 residues. Germline CDR1 reads SGHDT; CDR2 reads YYEEEE. The V and J ends lost 4 bases and 0 bases respectively, with 7 bases between them. CDR3 sequence: CASSPGTNYGYTF. As DNA, the CDR3 is TGTGCCAGCAGCCCAGGGACTAACTATGGCTACACCTTC.

Concerning this clone itself: Other nucleotide sequences from this sample produce the same CDR3. J is TRBJ2-5 and V is TRBV2; perhaps TRBD2 as D (5 bases). V shed 6 bases and J shed 1 base, with 12 bases lying between them. The CDR3 runs 14 residues. CDR1 and CDR2 (germline): SNHLY, FYNNEI. The CDR3 region is CASRLAGGQETQYF. The CDR3 region has the DNA TGTGCCAGCAGGCTAGCTGGAGGCCAAGAGACCCAGTACTTC.

This clone was detected a few times. V is TRBV13 and J is TRBJ2-7; the match to TRBD2 covers 10 bases. The trim removed 0 bases at V and 2 bases at J, leaving 4 bases unmatched. CDR1 and CDR2 (germline): PRHDT, FYEKMQ (reference sequence). The CDR3 is made up of 16 amino acids. The CDR3 DNA sequence: TGTGCCAGCAGCTTAGGAGGGACTAGCGCCCCCTACGAGCAGTACTTC. Protein product: CASSLGGTSAPYEQYF.

The rearrangement uses TRBV19 and TRBJ1-4; TRBD1 matches 10 bases. The CDR3 runs 15 residues. Losses at the gene ends were 5 bases for V and 6 bases for J; bases not matched to a gene: 6. Germline CDR1 LNHDA, CDR2 SQIVND (reference sequence). CDR3 residues: CASSPGTGVDEKLFF. DNA of the CDR3: TGTGCCAGTAGTCCGGGGACAGGGGTCGATGAAAAACTGTTTTTT.

The V and J genes are TRBV19 and TRBJ2-1; D not resolved. This CDR3 is built from 14 residues. Trimming left V 4 bases short and J 5 bases short, with 12 bases between. In germline, CDR1 is LNHDA, CDR2 SQIVND (reference sequence). CDR3 in DNA: TGTGCCAGTAGTAAAGCACGGGTCAACAATGAGCAGTTCTTC. Its translation is CASSKARVNNEQFF.

This clone was detected only a few times. The chain links TRBV19 to TRBJ2-7; 9 nucleotides line up with TRBD1. The CDR3 totals 15 residues. V trimming: 4 bases; J trimming: 5 bases; junction bases outside the gene matches: 9. Germline assignment: CDR1 LNHDA and CDR2 SQIVND (reference sequence). In nucleotides, the CDR3 is TGTGCCAGTAGTACTTCCGGGACAGGGTCGAACGAGCAGTACTTC. It specifies CASSTSGTGSNEQYF.

The gene calls are TRBV2 and TRBJ2-7; 9 bases line up with TRBD1. This CDR3 is built from 14 residues. CDR1 and CDR2 from the germline V gene are SNHLY and FYNNEI. V lost 8 bases, J lost 5 bases, and 10 bases stayed unmatched. The CDR3 region is CASHTGTGWNEQYF. The CDR3, as DNA: TGTGCCAGCCATACCGGGACAGGGTGGAACGAGCAGTACTTC.

The V call is TRBV15, the J call TRBJ2-7; 9 bases map to TRBD1. Germline V gene data show CDR1 as LNHNV and CDR2 as YYDKDF (reference sequence). The CDR3 length is 15 residues. V gave up 4 bases and J gave up 5 bases; unmatched junction bases: 9. The CDR3 spells CATSIPGTGSHEQYF. CDR3 in DNA: TGTGCCACCAGCATTCCCGGGACAGGGTCCCACGAGCAGTACTTC.

The V call is TRBV4-2, the J call TRBJ2-5; TRBD2 might be the D (7 bases). The germline V gene has CDR1 LGHNA and CDR2 YNFKEQ. The germline V and J ends were trimmed by 4 bases and 5 bases, with 26 bases remaining between them. The CDR3 contains 18 residues. For the CDR3, the DNA is TGTGCCAGCAGCCGCAACCGGGGGATTGGGGGGGCCATGGAGACCCAGTACTTC. Translated: CASSRNRGIGGAMETQYF.

This clone occurred once. The genes are TRBV10-3 and TRBJ1-6; D gene uncertain. Trimming removed 2 bases at V and 11 bases at J, with 13 bases between. Germline CDR1 ENHRY, CDR2 SYGVKD. The CDR3 spans 14 residues. CDR3 amino acids: CAISETIGRAPLHF. The CDR3 DNA reads as TGTGCCATCAGTGAGACTATAGGGCGGGCACCCCTCCACTTT.

The genes are TRBV30 and TRBJ2-2; the D gene is possibly TRBD1 (7 bases). V lost 3 bases and J lost 2, with 16 bases in between. The CDR3 is made up of 16 amino acids. Germline V gene sequence: CDR1 GTSNPN, CDR2 SVGIG (reference sequence). The chain's CDR3 is CAWREGARANTGELFF. CDR3 sequence (DNA): TGTGCCTGGAGGGAGGGGGCGAGGGCTAACACCGGGGAGCTGTTTTTT.

The chain joins TRBV11-2 to TRBJ1-1; D gene ambiguous. Germline V gene lookup returns CDR1 SGHAT and CDR2 FQNNGV. V was trimmed by 2 bases and J by 0 bases, leaving 7 bases between them. The CDR3 spans 14 residues. The DNA for the CDR3 is TGTGCCAGCAGCTTAACAGCAATGAACACTGAAGCTTTCTTT. Translated: CASSLTAMNTEAFF.

The chain employs TRBV18 and TRBJ1-5, with TRBD1 matching over 12 bases. This CDR3 is 19 amino acids long. Looked up from germline, CDR1 is KGHSH and CDR2 is LQKENI. Trimming removed 2 bases from V and 2 bases from J; junction bases left unmatched: 10. CDR3: CASSPELRDRGLCNQPQHF. In DNA form, the CDR3 reads TGTGCCAGCTCACCAGAACTTCGGGACAGGGGGCTTTGCAATCAGCCCCAGCATTTT.